This record covers a single T cell receptor beta chain. This CDR3 spans 14 amino acids. Germline V gene data show CDR1 as MNHEY and CDR2 as SMNVEV (reference sequence). Trimming removed 5 bases at V and 5 bases at J, with 13 bases between. The source of the sample is a study of control samples from healthy donors and cancer patients. Profiling relied on immunoSEQ multiplex PCR, and the TCRdb table lists in-frame clones only, not all of them. Among roughly 86,000 clones, 93% were seen once, and the ten largest hold over 1.3%. This receptor was taken from a woman under 40 in good health. The sample consisted of blood. This chain links TRBV27 with TRBJ1-5; maybe TRBD1 (6 bases). This CDR3 reads CASSPRTADQPQHF. CDR3 DNA sequence: TGTGCCAGCAGTCCCAGGACAGCTGATCAGCCCCAGCATTTT.